The 14 T cell receptor beta chains reported below all come from one sample, sequenced in a study of shared clonotypes between healthy human individuals. Clones were sequenced by immunoSEQ multiplex PCR, and TCRdb holds only the in-frame ones, with some missing. The sample includes more than 1 million clones, 75% to 80% of them seen just once. Sequencing was carried out using memory CD4+ T cells from PBMCs. As to subset: CD45RA-negative fraction. These receptors all stem from a man between 18 and 35 years old in good health. Some clones in this sample may be carry-over from other donors' samples.

The chain joins TRBV5-4 to TRBJ2-1, with 8 bases lining up with TRBD1. The trim removed 2 bases at V and 5 bases at J, leaving 9 bases unmatched. Germline assignment: CDR1 SGHNT and CDR2 YYREEE (reference sequence). The CDR3 is 16 residues long. The CDR3 protein is CASSLMGQVRDNEQFF. Written as DNA, the CDR3 is TGTGCCAGCAGCTTAATGGGACAGGTACGGGACAATGAGCAGTTCTTC.

The genes are TRBV27 and TRBJ2-3; D is unresolved. V was shortened by 3 bases and J by 2 bases, with 6 bases between the two germline ends. Germline-derived CDR1 and CDR2 are MNHEY and SMNVEV (reference sequence). CDR3 length: 13 amino acids. CDR3: CASSFFVTDTQYF. In nucleotides, the CDR3 is TGTGCCAGCAGTTTTTTTGTCACAGATACGCAGTATTTT.

The chain links TRBV4-1 to TRBJ1-2, with a weak D call TRBD1 (5 bases). The CDR3 has 15 residues. Germline CDR1 and CDR2: MGHRA and YSYEKL. V gave up 1 base and J gave up 2 bases, with 11 bases separating them. CDR3 amino acids: CASSQVGVGNYGYTF. The CDR3 bases are TGCGCCAGCAGCCAAGTGGGGGTGGGAAACTATGGCTACACCTTC.

Only a few counts were recorded for this clone. The V and J genes are TRBV15 and TRBJ1-5; D might be TRBD1 (6 bases). V shed 0 bases and J shed 6 bases, with 15 bases lying between them. The CDR3 runs 16 residues. Germline V gene sequence: CDR1 LNHNV, CDR2 YYDKDF (reference sequence). CDR3 loop: CATSRDQMGGSQPQHF. DNA for the CDR3: TGTGCCACCAGCAGAGATCAAATGGGGGGCAGTCAGCCCCAGCATTTT. Full variable domain (missing parts from reference TRBV15 and TRBJ1-5): DAMVIQNPRYQVTQFGKPVTLSCSQTLNHNVMYWYQQKSSQAPKLLFHYYDKDFNNEADTPDNFQSRRPNTSFCFLDIRSPGLGDTAMYLCATSRDQMGGSQPQHFGDGTRLSIL.

This CDR3 reads CASKVRSAGGTGELFF. DNA of the CDR3: TGTGCCAGCAAGGTTCGTTCAGCGGGAGGGACCGGGGAGCTGTTTTTT. This chain connects TRBV6-6 to TRBJ2-2, with 10 bases matching TRBD2. Germline V gives CDR1 MNHNY, CDR2 SVGAGI (reference sequence). The J segment lost 5 bases and the V segment lost 7 bases, leaving 10 bases of the junction unmatched. There are 16 residues in the CDR3.

The count of this clone is one. The rearrangement uses TRBV2 and TRBJ2-7, with 11 bases identical to TRBD2. V was pared by 6 bases and J by 2 bases, with 3 bases of the junction left unmatched. This CDR3 contains 14 residues. Per the germline V gene, CDR1 is SNHLY and CDR2 is FYNNEI. CDR3 DNA sequence: TGTGCCAGCAGAGGGACTAGCGGTGCCTACGAGCAGTACTTC. Residues: CASRGTSGAYEQYF.

This clone was detected once. The V gene is TRBV6-5, the J gene TRBJ2-4; weak D call: TRBD1 (6 bases). The V end lost 5 bases, the J end lost 0 bases, and 11 bases lay between the germline ends. CDR1 is MNHEY, CDR2 SVGAGI, per germline. This CDR3 has 15 amino acids. The CDR3 bases are TGTGCCAGCAGTACCTCAGGGGTAGCCAAAAACATTCAGTACTTC. Translation: CASSTSGVAKNIQYF.

The V and J genes are TRBV28 and TRBJ2-1; 9 bases agree with TRBD1. Germline-derived CDR1 and CDR2 are MDHEN and SYDVKM. There are 13 residues in the CDR3. Trimming removed 9 bases from V and 9 bases from J; junction bases left unmatched: 9. CDR3 protein: CASTGTGQREQFF. The CDR3 bases are TGTGCCAGTACCGGGACAGGGCAACGTGAGCAGTTCTTC.

This clone has only one observation. The chain joins TRBV6-1 to TRBJ2-5; 7 nucleotides line up with TRBD1. CDR1 is MNHNS and CDR2 is SASEGT in the germline V gene. This CDR3 has 16 residues. With 1 base clipped from V and 5 bases from J, the junction kept 10 bases outside the gene matches. CDR3 nucleotides: TGTGCCAGCAGTGAAGTGGGGATAACAGGGGATGAGACCCAGTACTTC. This gives the protein CASSEVGITGDETQYF.

V gene TRBV28 combines with J gene TRBJ1-5; D might be TRBD1 (6 bases). Germline CDR1 reads MDHEN; CDR2 reads SYDVKM. The CDR3 spans 16 residues. V was trimmed by 2 bases and J by 8 bases, leaving 19 bases between them. The CDR3 here is CASSLGLSRGWEPQHF. The DNA for the CDR3 is TGTGCCAGCAGTTTAGGTCTCAGTAGGGGGTGGGAGCCCCAGCATTTT.

The DNA for the CDR3 is TGTGCCAGCAGCCGTCATACAGGGGACCAAGAGACCCAGTACTTC. Translated: CASSRHTGDQETQYF. The chain joins TRBV11-1 to TRBJ2-5, with 7 bases matching TRBD1. The V segment lost 5 bases and the J segment 0 bases; nucleotides outside the gene matches: 6. Germline loops: CDR1 SGHAT, CDR2 FQDESV (reference sequence). CDR3 length: 15 residues.

V and J are TRBV6-1 and TRBJ1-1; the D is unclear. From germline, CDR1 is MNHNS and CDR2 SASEGT. This CDR3 region has 15 residues. V was trimmed by 4 bases and J by 0 bases, leaving 12 bases between them. The DNA for the CDR3 is TGTGCCAGCAGTGCTTGGCAGATCATGAACACTGAAGCTTTCTTT. Encoded protein: CASSAWQIMNTEAFF.

J is TRBJ2-7 and V is TRBV2; D gene unclear. The length of the CDR3 is 11 residues. Germline loops: CDR1 SNHLY, CDR2 FYNNEI. Trimming cost V 5 bases and J 4 bases, with 6 bases left between them. CDR3 DNA sequence: TGTGCCAGCAGTATTGGGTACGAGCAGTACTTC. The encoded protein is CASSIGYEQYF.

The chain carries TRBV5-4 and TRBJ1-2; TRBD1 matches 9 bases. J gave up 2 bases and V 4 bases, and 12 bases lay outside the gene matches. Germline lookup yields CDR1 SGHNT and CDR2 YYREEE (reference sequence). The CDR3 loop spans 17 amino acids. The CDR3 here is CASSHAPGQGPNYGYTF. CDR3 nucleotides: TGTGCCAGCAGCCACGCTCCGGGACAGGGCCCAAACTATGGCTACACCTTC.